These 25 T cell receptor beta chains originate from one sample sequenced in a study of control samples from healthy donors and cancer patients. Sequenced by immunoSEQ multiplex PCR; TCRdb stores in-frame clones only, minus some. The sample records about 190,000 clones, approximately 90% being singletons. Input material: blood. These receptor sequences come from a man aged 30-40 years in good health.

This chain links TRBV19 with TRBJ1-5, with D tentatively TRBD1 (6 bases). CDR1 and CDR2 from the germline V gene are LNHDA and SQIVND (reference sequence). The CDR3 extends over 16 amino acids. Trimming took off 6 bases at V and 0 bases at J, with 15 bases between the two ends. CDR3 coding DNA: TGTGCCAGTAGCTCGGACAGCCTAAATAGCAATCAGCCCCAGCATTTT. Its translation is CASSSDSLNSNQPQHF. Full variable domain (outside the CDR3, taken from reference TRBV19 and TRBJ1-5): DGGITQSPKYLFRKEGQNVTLSCEQNLNHDAMYWYRQDPGQGLRLIYYSQIVNDFQKGDIAEGYSVSREKKESFPLTVTSAQKNPTAFYLCASSSDSLNSNQPQHFGDGTRLSIL.

This rearrangement joins TRBV19 to TRBJ1-2; D gene ambiguous. V was shortened by 6 bases and J by 3 bases, with 2 bases between the two germline ends. The CDR3 loop spans 10 amino acids. In germline, CDR1 is LNHDA, CDR2 SQIVND (reference sequence). CDR3 protein: CASRDYGYTF. CDR3 nucleotide sequence: TGTGCCAGTAGGGACTATGGCTACACCTTC.

The gene calls are TRBV7-2 and TRBJ2-4; 8 positions match TRBD2. Losses at the gene ends were 5 bases for V and 10 bases for J; bases not matched to a gene: 10. The CDR3 extends over 14 amino acids. The V gene's germline CDR1 is SGHTA and CDR2 FQGNSA. CDR3 in DNA: TGTGCCAGCAGCGACGAACTAGCGGTGGTTATTCAGTACTTC. Amino acids: CASSDELAVVIQYF.

CDR3 sequence (DNA): TGTGCCAGCAGCTCCCCTGGGGGTTGGGCCGGGGAGCAGTTCTTC. The encoded protein is CASSSPGGWAGEQFF. V gene TRBV7-9 combines with J gene TRBJ2-1, with D possibly being TRBD1 or TRBD2 (5 bases each). The CDR3 length is 15 residues. The V gene lost 4 bases and the J gene lost 10 bases, with 20 bases spanning the gap. CDR1 is SEHNR and CDR2 is FQNEAQ in the germline V gene (reference sequence).

This clone was recorded only once. The genes are TRBV2 and TRBJ1-5; D not certain. The CDR3 covers 14 residues. The ends were cut back, 5 bases at V and 7 bases at J, with 15 bases in the middle. Germline CDR1 is SNHLY and CDR2 is FYNNEI. CDR3 coding DNA: TGTGCCAGCAGTACCGGGGAGGCACGCCAGCCCCAGCATTTT. Encoded protein: CASSTGEARQPQHF.

The chain links TRBV6-2 or TRBV6-3 to TRBJ2-1, with TRBD2 matching 10 bases. This CDR3 comprises 17 residues. Germline lookup yields CDR1 MNHEY and CDR2 SVGEGT. The V and J ends lost 3 bases and 0 bases, in that order; junction bases with no gene match: 5. CDR3 DNA: TGTGCCAGCAGTTATGGCAGCGGGGGGGCCTCCTACAATGAGCAGTTCTTC. Its translation is CASSYGSGGASYNEQFF.

The V gene is TRBV13, the J gene TRBJ1-1; D not resolved. This CDR3 is built from 13 residues. Germline values: CDR1 PRHDT, CDR2 FYEKMQ (reference sequence). V lost 0 bases to trimming and J lost 4 bases, with 6 bases between them. This chain's CDR3 is CASSLGGTTEAFF. CDR3 DNA: TGTGCCAGCAGCTTAGGGGGCACCACTGAAGCTTTCTTT.

The chain uses TRBV6-1 and TRBJ1-3, with a tentative D call TRBD1 (5 bases). V lost 3 bases to trimming and J lost 1 base, with 10 bases between them. The CDR3 spans 15 residues. Germline CDR1 MNHNS, CDR2 SASEGT. The CDR3 nucleotides read TGTGCCAGCAGTGAGCCGGGACTTTCTGGAAACACCATATATTTT. This gives the protein CASSEPGLSGNTIYF.

This rearrangement joins TRBV6-5 to TRBJ1-6; D gene ambiguous. The CDR3 consists of 12 residues. Germline V gene data show CDR1 as MNHEY and CDR2 as SVGAGI. Trimming shortened V by 6 bases and J by 7 bases, and 7 bases separated the two germline ends. CDR3 in DNA: TGTGCCAGCAGGCCGATGAATTCACCCCTCCACTTT. This codes for CASRPMNSPLHF.

About this clone itself: The limits of the CDR3 on the DNA are not certain, so only TCRdb's listed CDR3 is given. The rearrangement uses TRBV7-8 and TRBJ1-2. The CDR3 comprises 15 residues, both ends counted. Germline CDR1 and CDR2: SGHVS and FQNEAQ. The CDR3 here is CASSSSDRANYGYTF.

The chain has TRBV2 and TRBJ1-6, with 7 bases fitting TRBD1. Per germline, CDR1 SNHLY and CDR2 FYNNEI. The CDR3 consists of 17 residues. Trimming removed 6 bases from V and 3 bases from J; junction bases left unmatched: 11. The CDR3 sequence: CASREGGQGVYNSPLHF. Written as DNA, the CDR3 is TGTGCCAGCAGAGAGGGTGGGCAGGGGGTCTATAATTCACCCCTCCACTTT. Filled out from reference TRBV2 and TRBJ1-6, the complete variable domain reads EPEVTQTPSHQVTQMGQEVILRCVPISNHLYFYWYRQILGQKVEFLVSFYNNEISEKSEIFDDQFSVERPDGSNFTLKIRSTKLEDSAMYFCASREGGQGVYNSPLHFGNGTRLTVT.

In nucleotides, the CDR3 is TGCGCCAGCAGTCCACAGGGGGATCAGCCCCAGCATTTT. Translation gives CASSPQGDQPQHF. The V call is TRBV10-2, the J call TRBJ1-5, with 8 nucleotides matching TRBD1. This CDR3 is 13 amino acids long. The junction had 2 bases not matched to a gene; V was cut back by 5 bases and J by 5 bases. CDR1 and CDR2 from the germline V gene are WSHSY and SAAADI.

The chain is built from TRBV28 and TRBJ1-4, with 9 positions matching TRBD1. The germline CDR1 and CDR2 sequences are MDHEN and SYDVKM. Unmatched junction bases numbered 9, after V lost 5 bases and J lost 8 bases. CDR3 length equals 15 residues. The CDR3 region has the DNA TGTGCCAGCAGTACTCCGGGACAGGGTGGGGAAAAACTGTTTTTT. This encodes CASSTPGQGGEKLFF.

This chain connects TRBV5-1 to TRBJ2-5; TRBD2 aligns across 10 bases. J was trimmed by 1 base and V by 0 bases; bases with no gene match: 0. Germline V gives CDR1 SGHRS, CDR2 YFSETQ. The CDR3 sequence is 15 residues long. CDR3 amino acids: CASSLGTSGQETQYF. Written as DNA, the CDR3 is TGCGCCAGCAGCTTGGGGACTAGCGGCCAAGAGACCCAGTACTTC.

The chain uses TRBV25-1 and TRBJ1-6, with D perhaps matching TRBD1 (5 bases). The V and J ends lost 6 bases and 0 bases respectively, with 15 bases between them. CDR1 and CDR2 from the germline V gene are MGHDK and SYGVNS. The CDR3 consists of 17 residues. This CDR3 reads CASSTGPDSSYNSPLHF. Here the CDR3 DNA reads TGTGCCAGCAGCACCGGGCCCGACAGCTCCTATAATTCACCCCTCCACTTT.

This clone turned up a few times. The V call is TRBV9, the J call TRBJ2-1, with TRBD1 identical over 9 bases. CDR3 size: 16 residues. The ends lost 4 bases at V and 8 bases at J; junction bases unmatched: 13. The germline CDR1 and CDR2 sequences are SGDLS and YYNGEE. DNA of the CDR3: TGTGCCAGCAGCCCACCAACGACAGGGGGACGCGATGAGCAGTTCTTC. Its translation: CASSPPTTGGRDEQFF.

The chain employs TRBV4-1 and TRBJ2-3, with 15 nucleotides matching TRBD2. With V trimmed by 4 bases and J by 3 bases, 8 bases remained unmatched. The CDR3 spans 18 residues. Germline CDR1 and CDR2: MGHRA and YSYEKL. The CDR3 DNA sequence: TGCGCCAGCAGCCCGGGACTAGCGGGGGGAGCTAGTACAGATACGCAGTATTTT. Translated, it gives CASSPGLAGGASTDTQYF.

The V and J genes are TRBV20-1 and TRBJ1-5; 11 bases fit TRBD1. Germline CDR1 and CDR2: DFQATT and SNEGSKA (reference sequence). V lost 3 bases to trimming and J lost 7 bases; unmatched junction nucleotides: 8. The CDR3 totals 15 residues. CDR3 sequence reads: CSASHRTGGEQPQHF. DNA for the CDR3: TGCAGTGCTAGTCACCGGACAGGGGGCGAACAGCCCCAGCATTTT.

The V and J genes are TRBV7-9 and TRBJ2-4; D uncertain. V lost 5 bases and J 6 bases, leaving 14 bases between the germline ends. CDR3 size: 14 residues. CDR1 SEHNR and CDR2 FQNEAQ come from the germline V gene (reference sequence). CDR3 DNA sequence: TGTGCCAGCAGCCCGATGACCCTTGGAAACATTCAGTACTTC. This codes for CASSPMTLGNIQYF.

There are a few counts of this clone. V and J are TRBV5-1 and TRBJ2-7; possible D gene TRBD1, 5 bases. This CDR3 is 13 amino acids long. In germline, CDR1 is SGHRS, CDR2 YFSETQ. V lost 1 base to trimming and J lost 2 bases, with 7 bases between them. CDR3 loop: CASSLQDTYEQYF. CDR3 in DNA: TGCGCCAGCAGCTTGCAGGACACCTACGAGCAGTACTTC.

The gene calls are TRBV6-5 and TRBJ1-5; D is undetermined. V lost 6 bases and J 3 bases, leaving 12 bases between the germline ends. This CDR3 is built from 14 residues. CDR1 is MNHEY, CDR2 SVGAGI, per germline. DNA for the CDR3: TGTGCCAGCAGGCCGGGCTGGGACAATCAGCCCCAGCATTTT. Translation gives CASRPGWDNQPQHF.

V is TRBV24-1 and J is TRBJ2-3; D gene ambiguous. Between the trimmed V and J ends, which lost 7 bases and 0 bases, there was a span of 13 bases. Germline loops: CDR1 KGHDR, CDR2 SFDVKD. The length of the CDR3 is 15 residues. Here the CDR3 DNA reads TGTGCCACCAGCAACTCTAGGCTTAGCACAGATACGCAGTATTTT. Amino acids: CATSNSRLSTDTQYF.

The rearrangement uses TRBV20-1 and TRBJ2-1, with D possibly TRBD1 on 6 matching bases. The V and J ends lost 6 bases and 9 bases respectively, with 12 bases between them. Germline CDR1 is DFQATT and CDR2 is SNEGSKA (reference sequence). The CDR3 totals 11 residues. The CDR3 DNA reads as TGCAGTGCGTCAACAGGGTTTGAGCAGTTCTTC. It specifies CSASTGFEQFF.

V is TRBV29-1 and J is TRBJ1-4; tentative D call: TRBD1 (6 bases). The V end lost 4 bases, the J end lost 7 bases, and 13 bases lay between the germline ends. The CDR3 is 13 residues long. CDR1 is SQVTM, CDR2 ANQGSEA, per germline. This CDR3 is CSVVGTPTEKLFF. The CDR3 DNA reads TGCAGCGTTGTTGGGACACCGACTGAAAAACTGTTTTTT.

The rearrangement joins TRBV5-1 to TRBJ2-1; 7 nucleotides line up with TRBD2. V trimming: 4 bases; J trimming: 4 bases; junction bases outside the gene matches: 11. Germline lookup yields CDR1 SGHRS and CDR2 YFSETQ. The CDR3 length is 16 residues. CDR3 nucleotides: TGCGCCAGCAGCCGGGGGGTCTGGGATTTATACAATGAGCAGTTCTTC. This codes for CASSRGVWDLYNEQFF.